Below, 21 T cell receptor beta chains from the same sample are listed, as sequenced in a study of blood T cell repertoires in COVID-19. The repertoire was sequenced with immunoSEQ multiplex PCR; TCRdb's copy has only in-frame clones and lacks some. Of 95,000 to 150,000 clones listed, 65% to 85% are singletons. What was sequenced was PBMCs or T cells enriched from blood (not recorded which). These receptors were obtained from a woman aged 25 to 39 who had recovered from COVID-19.

The chain joins TRBV7-3 to TRBJ2-7; the match to TRBD2 covers 11 bases. The CDR3 extends over 18 amino acids. V was clipped by 1 base and J by 1 base; unmatched bases: 9. CDR1 and CDR2 from the germline V gene are SGHTA and FQGTGA. The DNA for the CDR3 is TGTGCCAGCAGCTTAAACCCCCCGACTAGCGGGACTTCCTACGAGCAGTACTTC. It codes for CASSLNPPTSGTSYEQYF.

The chain employs TRBV29-1 and TRBJ2-5, with D perhaps TRBD1 (6 bases). Trimming took off 4 bases at V and 4 bases at J, with 16 bases between the two ends. This CDR3 spans 14 amino acids. Germline CDR1 SQVTM, CDR2 ANQGSEA. The CDR3 here is CSVVLGQGRETQYF. The CDR3 DNA reads TGCAGCGTTGTTCTTGGTCAGGGGCGAGAGACCCAGTACTTC. Drawing the rest from reference TRBV29-1 and TRBJ2-5, the complete variable domain is SAVISQKPSRDICQRGTSLTIQCQVDSQVTMMFWYRQQPGQSLTLIATANQGSEATYESGFVIDKFPISRPNLTFSTLTVSNMSPEDSSIYLCSVVLGQGRETQYFGPGTRLLVL.

The chain couples TRBV7-9 to TRBJ1-2, with a possible D match to TRBD1 (6 bases). Trimming cost V 0 bases and J 2 bases, with 10 bases left between them. The length of the CDR3 is 15 residues. CDR1 and CDR2 from the germline V gene are SEHNR and FQNEAQ (reference sequence). CDR3 in DNA: TGTGCCAGCAGCTTAGCTGGGACACAAAACTATGGCTACACCTTC. Amino acid sequence: CASSLAGTQNYGYTF.

The gene calls are TRBV5-5 and TRBJ1-1, with TRBD1 matching 8 bases. This CDR3 is built from 15 residues. The V gene end was trimmed by 3 bases and the J gene end by 0 bases; junction bases not matched to a gene: 4. CDR1 and CDR2 from the germline V gene are SGHKS and YYEKEE (reference sequence). The CDR3 sequence: CASSSRQGMNTEAFF. Written as DNA, the CDR3 is TGTGCCAGCAGCTCGAGACAGGGGATGAACACTGAAGCTTTCTTT.

The J gene is TRBJ2-7, the V gene TRBV15; TRBD1 might be the D (6 bases). V lost 5 bases, J lost 3 bases, and 17 bases lay in between. Looked up from germline, CDR1 is LNHNV and CDR2 is YYDKDF (reference sequence). CDR3 length: 15 residues. CDR3 bases: TGTGCCACCAGCTCGGGACAAGGATTAGACTACGAGCAGTACTTC. Amino acids: CATSSGQGLDYEQYF. The whole variable domain, remainder taken from reference TRBV15 and TRBJ2-7, is DAMVIQNPRYQVTQFGKPVTLSCSQTLNHNVMYWYQQKSSQAPKLLFHYYDKDFNNEADTPDNFQSRRPNTSFCFLDIRSPGLGDTAMYLCATSSGQGLDYEQYFGPGTRLTVT.

The chain is built from TRBV28 and TRBJ1-3; no reliable D call. Between the trimmed V and J ends, which lost 3 bases and 2 bases, there was a span of 20 bases. Germline V gene sequence: CDR1 MDHEN, CDR2 SYDVKM. The CDR3 runs to 18 residues. CDR3 DNA sequence: TGTGCCAGCAGTTTCGTTGGCCTGGGTGGGAGGACTGGAAACACCATATATTTT. Protein product: CASSFVGLGGRTGNTIYF.

This sequence joins TRBV7-9 and TRBJ2-5, with D possibly matching TRBD1 (5 bases). Between the trimmed V and J ends, which lost 4 bases and 1 base, there was a span of 13 bases. Germline V lookup: CDR1 SEHNR, CDR2 FQNEAQ (reference sequence). This CDR3 is 15 amino acids long. The CDR3 sequence: CASSYRNRLQETQYF. CDR3 DNA sequence: TGTGCCAGCAGCTACCGGAACAGGCTCCAAGAGACCCAGTACTTC.

The chain has TRBV6-1 and TRBJ2-5; TRBD2 matches at 10 bases. The junction had 4 bases not matched to a gene; V was cut back by 3 bases and J by 0 bases. Germline assignment: CDR1 MNHNS and CDR2 SASEGT. CDR3 length equals 16 residues. The CDR3 sequence is CASSEMGLANQETQYF. The CDR3 bases are TGTGCCAGCAGTGAGATGGGACTAGCGAACCAAGAGACCCAGTACTTC.

The chain joins TRBV19 to TRBJ2-1; possibly TRBD1 for D (6 bases). The germline CDR1 and CDR2 sequences are LNHDA and SQIVND (reference sequence). V dropped 8 bases and J dropped 9 bases, with 17 bases sitting between them. This CDR3 has 13 residues. The CDR3 bases are TGTGCCAGTGAAAGCACAGGGTATGCTGAGCAGTTCTTC. Translated, it gives CASESTGYAEQFF.

The sample holds a few counts of this clone. The chain employs TRBV5-4 and TRBJ2-1; D possibly corresponds to TRBD1 (6 bases). CDR1 is SGHNT and CDR2 is YYREEE in the germline V gene (reference sequence). Trimming stripped 5 bases from V and 7 bases from J, with 22 bases between. The CDR3 has 16 residues. CDR3 coding DNA: TGTGCCAGCAGGGGCCGGGACAAAGTGAATTCTAATGAGCAGTTCTTC. It encodes CASRGRDKVNSNEQFF.

V and J are TRBV19 and TRBJ2-7; possible D gene TRBD1, 5 bases. The V end lost 2 bases, the J end lost 6 bases, and 14 bases lay between the germline ends. CDR3 length equals 14 residues. In germline, CDR1 is LNHDA, CDR2 SQIVND (reference sequence). CDR3 protein: CASSIWGRVCEQYF. In DNA form, the CDR3 reads TGTGCCAGTAGTATATGGGGCAGGGTATGCGAGCAGTACTTC.

J is TRBJ2-4 and V is TRBV28; 14 bases match TRBD2. V lost 2 bases and J lost 0; bases outside the gene matches: 15. Germline CDR1 MDHEN, CDR2 SYDVKM. This CDR3 is 22 amino acids long. This CDR3 is CASSLKIQTSGRARVAKNIQYF. The CDR3 DNA sequence: TGTGCCAGCAGTTTAAAGATTCAGACTAGCGGGAGGGCCCGGGTAGCCAAAAACATTCAGTACTTC.

The genes are TRBV24-1 and TRBJ2-1; possibly TRBD2 for D (5 bases). Trimming removed 4 bases from V and 7 bases from J, with 10 bases in between. Per germline, CDR1 KGHDR and CDR2 SFDVKD. The CDR3 runs to 13 residues. The DNA for the CDR3 is TGTGCCACCAGTGACACTAGTGTGAATGAGCAGTTCTTC. It codes for CATSDTSVNEQFF.

This clone was detected once. The chain links TRBV30 to TRBJ2-3, with 9 nucleotides matching TRBD1. CDR1 GTSNPN and CDR2 SVGIG come from the germline V gene (reference sequence). This CDR3 contains 16 residues. Trimming removed 3 bases from V and 0 bases from J; junction bases left unmatched: 7. CDR3 residues: CAWSGTGGGSTDTQYF. CDR3 bases: TGTGCCTGGAGCGGTACAGGGGGCGGGAGCACAGATACGCAGTATTTT.

V is TRBV6-6 and J is TRBJ2-3; 10 nucleotides agree with TRBD1. CDR3 length: 18 residues. Germline CDR1 reads MNHNY; CDR2 reads SVGAGI (reference sequence). V was clipped by 5 bases and J by 0 bases; unmatched bases: 11. The CDR3: CASSRTIMGQGSTDTQYF. The CDR3 region has the DNA TGTGCCAGCAGTCGCACGATCATGGGACAGGGGAGCACAGATACGCAGTATTTT.

The chain couples TRBV27 to TRBJ2-4; 9 nucleotides align to TRBD2. The V segment lost 4 bases and the J segment 4 bases; nucleotides outside the gene matches: 8. The CDR3 length is 16 residues. The germline gives CDR1 MNHEY, CDR2 SMNVEV (reference sequence). CDR3 loop: CASSYLTSGPKNIQYF. The CDR3 region has the DNA TGTGCCAGCAGTTACCTTACTAGCGGGCCTAAAAACATTCAGTACTTC.

CDR3 in DNA: TGTGCCTGGAGTGTAAATCAGGGGACAGGGCGTAATTCACCCCTCCACTTT. Translated: CAWSVNQGTGRNSPLHF. V gene TRBV30 combines with J gene TRBJ1-6; TRBD1 aligns across 9 bases. Trimming at V came to 0 bases and at J to 6 bases, leaving 9 bases not matched to a gene. This CDR3 region has 17 residues. Germline-derived CDR1 and CDR2 are GTSNPN and SVGIG (reference sequence).

The rearrangement joins TRBV2 to TRBJ2-7; TRBD1 matches 7 bases. Germline CDR1 reads SNHLY; CDR2 reads FYNNEI. This CDR3 contains 16 residues. The trim removed 6 bases at V and 3 bases at J, leaving 14 bases unmatched. CDR3 residues: CASSPLPGTALYEQYF. The CDR3, as DNA: TGTGCCAGCAGCCCACTCCCCGGGACAGCACTCTACGAGCAGTACTTC.

Worth noting for this clone: This sequence may be a read error, since a much larger clone differs from it by one base. The chain carries TRBV5-1 and TRBJ2-7; 12 positions agree with TRBD2. V shed 0 bases and J 2 bases; nucleotides not matched to a gene: 0. The CDR3 is made up of 15 amino acids. Germline assignment: CDR1 SGHRS and CDR2 YFSETQ. The CDR3 spells CASSLASGRAYEQYF. The CDR3, as DNA: TGCGCCAGCAGCTTGGCTAGCGGGAGGGCCTACGAGCAGTACTTC. Looking up the rest from reference TRBV5-1 and TRBJ2-7 gives the full variable domain: KAGVTQTPRYLIKTRGQQVTLSCSPISGHRSVSWYQQTPGQGLQFLFEYFSETQRNKGNFPGRFSGRQFSNSRSEMNVSTLELGDSALYLCASSLASGRAYEQYFGPGTRLTVT.

The chain employs TRBV2 and TRBJ2-2, with 9 bases aligning to TRBD2. Germline loops: CDR1 SNHLY, CDR2 FYNNEI. After removal of 4 bases from V and 7 bases from J, the junction contained 7 bases not matched to a gene. The CDR3 consists of 15 residues. The chain's CDR3 is CASSALAGSIGELFF. The CDR3 DNA is TGTGCCAGCAGTGCCCTAGCGGGAAGTATCGGGGAGCTGTTTTTT.

The genes are TRBV9 and TRBJ1-5; 10 positions match TRBD1. CDR1 SGDLS and CDR2 YYNGEE come from the germline V gene. After removal of 2 bases from V and 9 bases from J, the junction contained 5 bases not matched to a gene. This CDR3 comprises 14 residues. This CDR3 is CASSVVRDRGPQHF. CDR3 sequence (DNA): TGTGCCAGCAGCGTCGTCCGGGACAGGGGGCCCCAGCATTTT.